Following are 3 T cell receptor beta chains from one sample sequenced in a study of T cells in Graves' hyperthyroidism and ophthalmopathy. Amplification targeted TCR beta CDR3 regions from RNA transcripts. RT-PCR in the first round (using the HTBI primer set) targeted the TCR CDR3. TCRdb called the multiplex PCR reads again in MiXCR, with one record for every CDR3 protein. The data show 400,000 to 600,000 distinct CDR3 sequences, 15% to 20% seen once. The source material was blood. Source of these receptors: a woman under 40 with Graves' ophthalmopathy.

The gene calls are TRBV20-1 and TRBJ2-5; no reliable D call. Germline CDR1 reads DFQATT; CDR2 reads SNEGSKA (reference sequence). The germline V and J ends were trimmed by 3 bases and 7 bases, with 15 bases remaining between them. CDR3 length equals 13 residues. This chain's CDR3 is CSASSQARGTQYF. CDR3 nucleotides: TGCAGTGCTAGTTCTCAGGCTCGTGGGACCCAGTACTTC.

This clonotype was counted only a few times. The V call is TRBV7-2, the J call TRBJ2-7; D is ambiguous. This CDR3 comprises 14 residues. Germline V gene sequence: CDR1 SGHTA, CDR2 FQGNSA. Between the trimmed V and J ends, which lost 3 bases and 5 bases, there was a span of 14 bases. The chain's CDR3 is CASSLAQVVDEQYF. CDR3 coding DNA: TGTGCCAGCAGCTTGGCGCAGGTCGTAGACGAGCAGTACTTC.

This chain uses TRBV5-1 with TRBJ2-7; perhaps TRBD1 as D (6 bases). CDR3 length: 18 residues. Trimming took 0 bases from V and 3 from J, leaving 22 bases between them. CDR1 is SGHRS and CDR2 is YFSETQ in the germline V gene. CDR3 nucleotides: TGCGCCAGCAGCTTGGCCGACAGGACCAATATTGTGTACTACGAGCAGTACTTC. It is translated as CASSLADRTNIVYYEQYF.